Listed here are 28 T cell receptor beta chains from one sample, sequenced in a study of T-cell memory formation after mild COVID-19. MiXCR, applied by TCRdb to the 5' RACE reads, yields one record per CDR3 protein. This sample has around 530,000 distinct CDR3 sequences; about 20% occur once, and the top ten carry 7.5% to 9.5%. The sample was PBMCs or a T cell subset sorted from them (not recorded which). These receptors all stem from an adult woman who had mild COVID-19 (a few samples of this study predate the infection). Cell type and time point are not known.

Only a few counts were recorded for this clonotype. This chain links TRBV4-1 with TRBJ1-2; D ambiguous. Per the germline V gene, CDR1 is MGHRA and CDR2 is YSYEKL. The CDR3 loop spans 18 amino acids. V was pared by 1 base and J by 2 bases, with 20 bases between. The CDR3: CASSQGVRMAARNYGYTF. The CDR3 DNA reads as TGCGCCAGCAGCCAAGGGGTAAGGATGGCCGCCAGGAACTATGGCTACACCTTC.

This clonotype was found many times. The V and J genes are TRBV5-1 and TRBJ2-3, with D possibly TRBD2 on 6 matching bases. The length of the CDR3 is 13 residues. Trimming shortened V by 7 bases and J by 6 bases, and 15 bases separated the two germline ends. Germline loops: CDR1 SGHRS, CDR2 YFSETQ. Written as DNA, the CDR3 is TGCGCCAGCTCGCGGGGACCGGGGGATACGCAGTATTTT. Residues: CASSRGPGDTQYF.

This clonotype has more than one count but fewer than ten. The CDR3 sequence is CASRGPGYYEQYF. The CDR3 DNA reads as TGTGCCAGCAGGGGCCCAGGGTACTACGAGCAGTACTTC. The chain employs TRBV28 and TRBJ2-7, with D perhaps TRBD1 (5 bases). The CDR3 runs to 13 residues. V shed 6 bases and J shed 3 bases, with 12 bases lying between them. The germline V gene encodes CDR1 MDHEN and CDR2 SYDVKM. The variable domain in full, completed from reference TRBV28 and TRBJ2-7, reads DVKVTQSSRYLVKRTGEKVFLECVQDMDHENMFWYRQDPGLGLRLIYFSYDVKMKEKGDIPEGYSVSREKKERFSLILESASTNQTSMYLCASRGPGYYEQYFGPGTRLTVT.

The V call is TRBV2, the J call TRBJ2-3; a possible D gene is TRBD1 (6 bases). The CDR3 consists of 11 residues. Trimming removed 5 bases at V and 8 bases at J, with 8 bases between. The V gene's germline CDR1 is SNHLY and CDR2 FYNNEI. The CDR3, as DNA: TGTGCCAGCAGTAACAGGGCTACGCAGTATTTT. It translates to CASSNRATQYF.

The V call is TRBV7-2, the J call TRBJ2-7; TRBD2 might be the D (6 bases). V shed 4 bases and J shed 2 bases, with 15 bases lying between them. From germline, CDR1 is SGHTA and CDR2 FQGNSA. This CDR3 has 15 amino acids. The CDR3 bases are TGTGCCAGCAGCTCTGGAGGGCCGGGCCCCTACGAGCAGTACTTC. As protein: CASSSGGPGPYEQYF.

J is TRBJ1-2 and V is TRBV11-2; 12 nucleotides match TRBD1. Germline V gives CDR1 SGHAT, CDR2 FQNNGV. The ends lost 2 bases at V and 5 bases at J; junction bases unmatched: 9. This CDR3 comprises 17 residues. In DNA form, the CDR3 reads TGTGCCAGCAGCTTACGTTCGGGACAGGGGGCTCGGTATGGCTACACCTTC. Translated, it gives CASSLRSGQGARYGYTF.

V usage is TRBV12-3 or TRBV12-4 and J usage is TRBJ2-1; 7 bases map to TRBD2. CDR3 length: 12 residues. V was pared by 2 bases and J by 14 bases, with 6 bases of the junction left unmatched. The CDR3 DNA reads TGTGCCAGCAGTTTATATCCAGGGAGGGAGTTCTTC. It yields the protein CASSLYPGREFF.

There are a few counts of this clonotype. This rearrangement joins TRBV6-1 to TRBJ1-1, with 9 bases matching TRBD1. The CDR3 is 14 residues long. Per germline, CDR1 MNHNS and CDR2 SASEGT. With V trimmed by 5 bases and J by 5 bases, 6 bases remained unmatched. Here the CDR3 DNA reads TGTGCCAGCAGTCTTACGACAGGGGGTACTGAAGCTTTCTTT. Its protein is CASSLTTGGTEAFF.

V gene TRBV20-1 combines with J gene TRBJ2-1; 11 bases line up with TRBD1. This CDR3 region has 17 residues. J lost 1 base, V lost 6 bases, and 11 bases had no gene match. Germline V lookup: CDR1 DFQATT, CDR2 SNEGSKA (reference sequence). The CDR3 is CSAGQGDFFTSYNEQFF. For the CDR3, the DNA is TGCAGTGCGGGACAGGGGGATTTCTTTACGTCCTACAATGAGCAGTTCTTC.

In its sample, this clonotype was seen a few times. The V and J genes are TRBV5-6 and TRBJ2-7; the D gene is possibly TRBD1 (5 bases). Germline loops: CDR1 SGHDT, CDR2 YYEEEE. This CDR3 is built from 13 residues. Trimming removed 0 bases at V and 6 bases at J, with 10 bases between. In nucleotides, the CDR3 is TGTGCCAGCAGCTTGGGGACACCCTCCGAGCAGTACTTC. Translating it yields CASSLGTPSEQYF. Variable domain in full (rest from reference TRBV5-6 and TRBJ2-7): DAGVTQSPTHLIKTRGQQVTLRCSPKSGHDTVSWYQQALGQGPQFIFQYYEEEERQRGNFPDRFSGHQFPNYSSELNVNALLLGDSALYLCASSLGTPSEQYFGPGTRLTVT.

The chain recombines TRBV19 with TRBJ1-5; tentative D call: TRBD1 (6 bases). Germline assignment: CDR1 LNHDA and CDR2 SQIVND (reference sequence). V lost 4 bases to trimming and J lost 5 bases, with 9 bases between them. The CDR3 spans 13 residues. The DNA for the CDR3 is TGTGCCAGTAGTACCAACAGGGATCAGCCCCAGCATTTT. This translates into CASSTNRDQPQHF.

This clonotype has only a few counts. This rearrangement joins TRBV24-1 to TRBJ2-7; 11 positions match TRBD2. This CDR3 is built from 17 residues. Germline-derived CDR1 and CDR2 are KGHDR and SFDVKD. Trimming at V came to 4 bases and at J to 0 bases, leaving 7 bases not matched to a gene. CDR3 DNA sequence: TGTGCCACCAGTGACCCGGGCACTAGCGGGAGCTCCTACGAGCAGTACTTC. It translates to CATSDPGTSGSSYEQYF.

In this sample, this clonotype turned up a few times. This chain uses TRBV7-8 with TRBJ1-4; TRBD1 aligns across 7 bases. Germline CDR1 is SGHVS and CDR2 is FQNEAQ. CDR3 length: 16 amino acids. J was trimmed by 5 bases and V by 4 bases; bases with no gene match: 10. CDR3 sequence: CASSSDRVPINEKLFF. The CDR3 DNA reads as TGTGCCAGCAGCTCCGACAGGGTCCCCATCAATGAAAAACTGTTTTTT.

There are a few counts of this clonotype. This chain joins TRBV5-6 and TRBJ2-2; 7 nucleotides line up with TRBD1. Germline assignment: CDR1 SGHDT and CDR2 YYEEEE. Trimming at V came to 4 bases and at J to 0 bases, leaving 9 bases not matched to a gene. This CDR3 is built from 17 residues. The CDR3: CASSPGTDKPNTGELFF. The CDR3 DNA sequence: TGTGCCAGCAGCCCTGGGACAGACAAACCGAACACCGGGGAGCTGTTTTTT.

This clonotype appeared a few times. This chain connects TRBV10-3 to TRBJ2-7; D unresolved. V was clipped by 3 bases and J by 0 bases, with 9 bases between them. CDR1 and CDR2 (germline): ENHRY, SYGVKD. This CDR3 spans 14 amino acids. The CDR3 is CAISEVGRSYEQYF. The CDR3 coding sequence is TGTGCCATCAGTGAAGTAGGGCGCTCCTACGAGCAGTACTTC.

The DNA for the CDR3 is TGCAGTGCTTTTCGATCAGGGGCCACCGGTGGCTACACCTTC. Its protein is CSAFRSGATGGYTF. The chain uses TRBV20-1 and TRBJ1-2, with D possibly being TRBD1 (6 bases). Germline assignment: CDR1 DFQATT and CDR2 SNEGSKA (reference sequence). This CDR3 region has 14 residues. The ends were cut back, 5 bases at V and 7 bases at J, with 20 bases in the middle.

This clonotype showed up just a few times. This chain links TRBV19 with TRBJ1-1; D is perhaps TRBD1 (5 bases). The CDR3 runs 15 residues. Trimming removed 3 bases at V and 0 bases at J, with 11 bases between. CDR1 LNHDA and CDR2 SQIVND come from the germline V gene (reference sequence). The CDR3 sequence: CASSIQGAMNTEAFF. CDR3 nucleotides: TGTGCCAGTAGTATTCAGGGCGCCATGAACACTGAAGCTTTCTTT.

V usage is TRBV6-2 or TRBV6-3 and J usage is TRBJ2-2, with D unresolved. Germline loops: CDR1 MNHEY, CDR2 SVGEGT. The CDR3 sequence is 17 residues long. Trimming removed 5 bases at V and 4 bases at J, with 20 bases between. CDR3 sequence (DNA): TGTGCCAGCAGTAAGCGAACTGCCAACCTATTCACCGGGGAGCTGTTTTTT. Amino acids: CASSKRTANLFTGELFF.

The chain couples TRBV6-1 to TRBJ2-1, with 8 bases lining up with TRBD2. Germline lookup yields CDR1 MNHNS and CDR2 SASEGT. The CDR3 sequence is 14 residues long. Trimming cost V 7 bases and J 10 bases; bases outside gene matches: 12. The DNA for the CDR3 is TGTGCCAGCATGGGACTAGGTGGACTCGAGGAGCAGTTCTTC. Protein sequence: CASMGLGGLEEQFF.

For the CDR3, the DNA is TGTGCCAGCAACAAAGCGGGATTTTACGAGCAGTACTTC. Residues: CASNKAGFYEQYF. The chain has TRBV6-2 or TRBV6-3 and TRBJ2-7; 7 nucleotides align to TRBD2. Trimming at V came to 7 bases and at J to 4 bases, leaving 7 bases not matched to a gene. Germline assignment: CDR1 MNHEY and CDR2 SVGEGT. The CDR3 has 13 residues.

This clonotype has just a few counts. This chain connects TRBV12-3 or TRBV12-4 to TRBJ2-7, with D maybe TRBD1 (6 bases). With 5 bases removed from V and 0 bases from J, the gap between germline ends came to 8 bases. CDR3 size: 13 residues. The CDR3 nucleotides are TGTGCCAGCAGTGCGACAGGCTCCTACGAGCAGTACTTC. This codes for CASSATGSYEQYF.

This clonotype showed up just a few times. This chain joins TRBV11-2 and TRBJ2-5, with TRBD1 as a possible D gene (6 bases). V was clipped by 3 bases and J by 3 bases, with 11 bases between them. Per the germline V gene, CDR1 is SGHAT and CDR2 is FQNNGV. The length of the CDR3 is 14 residues. CDR3 bases: TGTGCCAGCAGCTTGTCAGGGGTAGAAGAGACCCAGTACTTC. This sequence encodes CASSLSGVEETQYF.

This clonotype showed up just once. J is TRBJ1-2 and V is TRBV12-3 or TRBV12-4; D perhaps matches TRBD1 (5 bases). The CDR3 is 15 residues long. The V end was cut by 4 bases, the J end by 4 bases, with 16 bases between. In DNA, the CDR3 is TGTGCCAGCAGTTCACCAGGGTCAGAGTTCTATGGCTACACCTTC. The encoded protein is CASSSPGSEFYGYTF.

V and J are TRBV15 and TRBJ2-1, with 7 nucleotides matching TRBD1. V dropped 0 bases and J dropped 8; count of bases not matched to a gene: 10. CDR3 length equals 16 residues. Germline CDR1 and CDR2: LNHNV and YYDKDF (reference sequence). The CDR3 sequence: CATSREGQGEWDEQFF. CDR3 nucleotides: TGTGCCACCAGCAGAGAAGGGCAGGGGGAATGGGATGAGCAGTTCTTC.

V and J are TRBV24-1 and TRBJ2-1; 10 bases map to TRBD2. The CDR3 consists of 16 residues. The germline V gene has CDR1 KGHDR and CDR2 SFDVKD. The J segment lost 0 bases and the V segment lost 4 bases, leaving 2 bases of the junction unmatched. The CDR3 DNA is TGTGCCACCAGTGACTCTAGCGGGAGCTCCTACAATGAGCAGTTCTTC. Translated: CATSDSSGSSYNEQFF.

This clonotype was found many times. V gene TRBV7-2 combines with J gene TRBJ1-5; TRBD1 aligns across 7 bases. The CDR3 has 13 residues. Germline V gene lookup returns CDR1 SGHTA and CDR2 FQGNSA. After removal of 2 bases from V and 7 bases from J, the junction contained 2 bases not matched to a gene. The CDR3 reads CASSLTGVQPQHF. In nucleotides, the CDR3 is TGTGCCAGCAGCTTAACAGGGGTGCAGCCCCAGCATTTT.

This clonotype has only a few counts. V gene TRBV19 combines with J gene TRBJ1-2; 10 bases fit TRBD1. V trimming: 3 bases; J trimming: 0 bases; junction bases outside the gene matches: 1. CDR3 size: 15 residues. Germline CDR1 is LNHDA and CDR2 is SQIVND (reference sequence). CDR3 loop: CASSMGTGANYGYTF. The CDR3 nucleotides are TGTGCCAGTAGTATGGGGACAGGGGCTAACTATGGCTACACCTTC.

V usage is TRBV7-9 and J usage is TRBJ2-3; 16 nucleotides agree with TRBD2. Per the germline V gene, CDR1 is SEHNR and CDR2 is FQNEAQ (reference sequence). After removal of 6 bases from V and 4 bases from J, the junction contained 10 bases not matched to a gene. CDR3 length: 18 amino acids. The CDR3 DNA follows: TGTGCCAGCAGACCCCCGGGACTAGCGGGAGGGCCGGCAGATACGCAGTATTTT. Its protein is CASRPPGLAGGPADTQYF.